This paragraph covers one T cell receptor beta chain sequence. This clonotype was observed many times. The antigen this receptor binds is unknown. Base qualities are not recorded, but no much larger clone differs from it by a single base. The germline V gene yields SGHTA for CDR1 and FQGNSA for CDR2. The junction carries 18 bases between V and J, which are trimmed by 3 bases and 1 base respectively. Including the terminal cysteine and phenylalanine, the CDR3 comprises 17 residues. Only the CDR3 DNA is retained, 51 bases long and in frame from the first base. The data originate from a study of T-cell reconstitution after alpha-beta-depleted transplantation in children (dated by TCRdb to about 2016). About the study as a whole: The study quantitatively tracked T-cell immune reconstitution after TCRalphabeta/CD19-depleted allogeneic hematopoietic cell transplantation in children using TCR repertoire profiling.

Preparation of the library involved PCR. The instrument given in TCRdb is Illumina HiSeq 2500. TCR library preparation used molecular barcoding, with unique molecular identifiers applied to normalize quantification of the TCRbeta repertoire. Using fastp at Q25 and MiXCR, TCRdb reprocessed the public reads and kept productive beta chains. Here each entry gathers all rows of one CDR3 protein and keeps the most common genes and DNA. This sample comprises more than 200,000 distinct CDR3 sequences, 9.7% of them detected only once. The biggest ten clones account for approximately 5.4% of the sample. The rearranged segments are TRBV7-2 and TRBJ1-1; no D segment can be confidently identified. This sequence was found in a human donor who donated a stem cell graft to a child with SCID. The sequences come from PBMCs from the stem cell graft donor, collected from the stem cell graft. The DNA is as follows: TGTGCCAGCAGCTTCCCGTTTGGTGGCAGGCGGAACACTGAAGCTTTCTTT. This yields the protein CASSFPFGGRRNTEAFF.